This T cell receptor (beta chain) stems from a study of T cell responses to AZD1222 COVID-19 vaccine. Study conclusions and caveats: Clonal diversity was possibly underestimated, and white British individuals and females predominated among donors.

As regards this clone: Its antigen is not known.

The CDR3 runs to 15 residues. With V trimmed by 4 bases and J by 7 bases, 9 bases remained unmatched. The germline V gene encodes CDR1 LNHDA and CDR2 SQIVND (reference sequence). Produced via immunoSEQ multiplex PCR; TCRdb's table is partial and in-frame only. There are 150,000 to 200,000 clones in the sample; about 90% occur only once, and approximately 5.9% lies in the top ten. This clonotype was sampled from an adult who received the AZD1222 COVID-19 vaccine. The sample here was peripheral blood, taken 28 days after the second AZD1222 dose. The J gene is TRBJ2-1, the V gene TRBV19; the match to TRBD2 covers 8 bases. CDR3 amino acids: CASSTTGGRTNEQFF. The CDR3 DNA is TGTGCCAGTAGTACTACGGGAGGGCGGACGAATGAGCAGTTCTTC.